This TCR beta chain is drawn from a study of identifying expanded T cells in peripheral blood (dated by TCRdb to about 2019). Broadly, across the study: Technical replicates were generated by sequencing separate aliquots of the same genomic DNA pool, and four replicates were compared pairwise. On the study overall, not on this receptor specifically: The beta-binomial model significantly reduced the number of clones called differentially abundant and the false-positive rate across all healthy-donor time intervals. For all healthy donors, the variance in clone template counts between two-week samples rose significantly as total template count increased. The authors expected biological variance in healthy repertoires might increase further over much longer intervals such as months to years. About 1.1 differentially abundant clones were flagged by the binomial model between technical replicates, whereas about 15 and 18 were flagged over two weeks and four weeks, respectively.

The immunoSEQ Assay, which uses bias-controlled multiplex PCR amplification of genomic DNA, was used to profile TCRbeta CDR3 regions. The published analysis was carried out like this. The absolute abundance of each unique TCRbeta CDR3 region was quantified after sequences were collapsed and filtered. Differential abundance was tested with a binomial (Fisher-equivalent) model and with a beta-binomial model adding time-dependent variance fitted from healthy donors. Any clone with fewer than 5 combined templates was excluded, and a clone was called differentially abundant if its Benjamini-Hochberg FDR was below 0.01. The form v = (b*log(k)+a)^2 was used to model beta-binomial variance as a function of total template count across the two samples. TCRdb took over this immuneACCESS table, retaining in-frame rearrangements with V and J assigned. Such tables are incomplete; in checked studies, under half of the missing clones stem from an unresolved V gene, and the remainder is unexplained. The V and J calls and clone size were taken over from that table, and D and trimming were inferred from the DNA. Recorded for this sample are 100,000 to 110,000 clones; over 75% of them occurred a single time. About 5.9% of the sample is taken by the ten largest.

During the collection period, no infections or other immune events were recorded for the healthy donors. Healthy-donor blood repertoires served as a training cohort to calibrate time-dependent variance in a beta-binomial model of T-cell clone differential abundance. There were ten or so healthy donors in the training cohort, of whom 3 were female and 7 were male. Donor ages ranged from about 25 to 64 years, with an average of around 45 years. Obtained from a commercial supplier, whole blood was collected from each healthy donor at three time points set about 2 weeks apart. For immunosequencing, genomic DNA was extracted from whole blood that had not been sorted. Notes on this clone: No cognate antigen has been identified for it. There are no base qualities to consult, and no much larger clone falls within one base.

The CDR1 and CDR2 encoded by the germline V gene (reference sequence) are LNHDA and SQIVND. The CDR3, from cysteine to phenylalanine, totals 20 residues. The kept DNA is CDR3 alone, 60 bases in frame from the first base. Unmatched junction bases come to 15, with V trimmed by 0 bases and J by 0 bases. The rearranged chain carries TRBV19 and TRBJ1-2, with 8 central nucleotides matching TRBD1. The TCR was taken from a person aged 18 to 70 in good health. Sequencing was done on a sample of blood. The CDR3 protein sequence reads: CASSIDRSGIRGLPNYGYTF. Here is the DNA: TGTGCCAGTAGTATAGATCGGTCAGGGATCAGGGGGCTGCCTAACTATGGCTACACCTTC.